The next 9 T cell receptor beta chains were all read from a single sample in a study of blood T cells in healthy people across ages. The second PCR ran roughly 7 to 12 cycles with a sample-barcoded 5' primer and J-beta primers. A single record per CDR3 protein comes from TCRdb applying MiXCR to the 5' RACE reads. The sample has some 790,000 distinct CDR3 sequences, less than 35% seen once; the top ten hold approximately 15%. Input material: blood. The receptor set was obtained from a woman older than 75 in good health.

This clonotype was found a few times. The genes are TRBV5-1 and TRBJ2-7; D possibly uses TRBD1 or TRBD2 (6 bases each). Germline V lookup: CDR1 SGHRS, CDR2 YFSETQ. Trimming removed 1 base from V and 10 bases from J, with 21 bases in between. This CDR3 spans 15 amino acids. CDR3 bases: TGCGCCAGCAGCTTGTGCGGGACTGGGGGCGAAACCCAGTACTTC. Residues: CASSLCGTGGETQYF.

The chain uses TRBV5-1 and TRBJ2-2; 9 nucleotides align to TRBD2. CDR1 and CDR2 (germline): SGHRS, YFSETQ. V was pared by 0 bases and J by 0 bases, with 3 bases of the junction left unmatched. CDR3 size: 17 residues. CDR3 region: CASSLEPSGANTGELFF. In DNA, the CDR3 is TGCGCCAGCAGCTTGGAGCCTAGCGGGGCGAACACCGGGGAGCTGTTTTTT.

This clonotype was detected a few times. This may arise from a read error, as a much more abundant clone is one base away. The chain has TRBV7-2 and TRBJ2-1; no definite D call. The CDR3 runs to 11 residues. In germline, CDR1 is SGHTA, CDR2 FQGNSA. The CDR3: CAGSLNVEQFF. The CDR3 DNA sequence: TGTGCCGGCAGCTTAAATGTTGAGCAGTTCTTC.

Many counts were recorded for this clonotype. J is TRBJ2-7 and V is TRBV4-3; unclear D gene. In germline, CDR1 is LGHNA, CDR2 YSLEER. With 3 bases removed from V and 3 bases from J, the gap between germline ends came to 9 bases. The CDR3 extends over 13 amino acids. CDR3 DNA sequence: TGCGCCAGCAGCCATGGACCCCGCTACGAGCAGTACTTC. It translates to CASSHGPRYEQYF.

The chain uses TRBV24-1 and TRBJ2-2; weak D call: TRBD1 (5 bases). The CDR3 has 16 residues. The V end was cut by 3 bases, the J end by 0 bases, with 10 bases between. Germline V gene sequence: CDR1 KGHDR, CDR2 SFDVKD. CDR3 in amino acids: CATSDQGMANTGELFF. CDR3 coding DNA: TGTGCCACCAGTGATCAGGGTATGGCGAACACCGGGGAGCTGTTTTTT.

In this sample, this clonotype turned up many times. The chain is built from TRBV3-1 and TRBJ1-2, with a possible D match to TRBD1 (6 bases). The CDR3 sequence is 15 residues long. Germline V CDR1 and CDR2: LGHDT, YNNKEL (reference sequence). Trimming shortened V by 0 bases and J by 8 bases, and 16 bases separated the two germline ends. CDR3 sequence: CASSQDWGGGDGYTF. The CDR3 coding sequence is TGTGCCAGCAGCCAAGATTGGGGGGGCGGTGACGGCTACACCTTC.

This clonotype was observed at least ten times. This chain links TRBV12-3 or TRBV12-4 with TRBJ2-1; TRBD2 aligns across 10 bases. The CDR3 is made up of 15 amino acids. The V and J ends lost 5 bases and 5 bases, in that order; junction bases with no gene match: 6. CDR3 nucleotides: TGTGCCAGCAGTCCTAGCGGGGGACAACACAATGAGCAGTTCTTC. It codes for CASSPSGGQHNEQFF.

This clonotype was recorded many times. The V gene is TRBV6-2 or TRBV6-3, the J gene TRBJ1-1, with no clear D. Trimming removed 5 bases at V and 1 base at J, with 11 bases between. The CDR3 sequence is 14 residues long. The germline V gene has CDR1 MNHEY and CDR2 SVGEGT. For the CDR3, the DNA is TGTGCCAGCAGTAGCCGGCGGAGGAACACTGAAGCTTTCTTT. Amino acid sequence: CASSSRRRNTEAFF.

This clonotype was seen at least ten times. V is TRBV11-2 and J is TRBJ2-5; 9 nucleotides match TRBD1. Germline-derived CDR1 and CDR2 are SGHAT and FQNNGV. The CDR3 spans 17 residues. J was trimmed by 7 bases and V by 1 base; bases with no gene match: 13. In nucleotides, the CDR3 is TGTGCCAGCAGCTTAGCGGGGACAGGGAACGAGGTAGCGACCCAGTACTTC. This sequence encodes CASSLAGTGNEVATQYF.